These 18 T cell receptor beta chains share one sample of origin, sequenced in a study of T cells in Graves' hyperthyroidism and ophthalmopathy. TCR beta CDR3 region amplification was performed from RNA transcripts. The HTBI primer set drove a first-round RT-PCR of the TCR CDR3. TCRdb itself ran the multiplex PCR reads through MiXCR, one entry per CDR3 protein. Among approximately 98,000 distinct CDR3 sequences listed, roughly 40% were seen once. The specimen was peripheral blood or thyroid tissue (not recorded which). All receptors come from a woman in her 30s with Graves' hyperthyroidism.

This chain links TRBV7-8 with TRBJ1-4; no reliable D call. The CDR3 totals 13 residues. From germline, CDR1 is SGHVS and CDR2 FQNEAQ. Trimming took off 8 bases at V and 8 bases at J, with 15 bases between the two ends. The CDR3 DNA reads as TGTGCCAGCGGACTCGAGACCCGGGAAAAACTGTTTTTT. Amino acid sequence: CASGLETREKLFF.

This chain links TRBV7-2 with TRBJ2-7; 9 bases map to TRBD2. J was trimmed by 6 bases and V by 6 bases; bases with no gene match: 24. This CDR3 has 19 residues. Germline lookup yields CDR1 SGHTA and CDR2 FQGNSA. CDR3 loop: CASSLPLRSRGREGAEQYF. The DNA of the CDR3 is TGTGCCAGCAGTTTACCCCTTCGGAGCCGGGGGCGGGAGGGAGCCGAGCAGTACTTC.

This clonotype has at least ten counts. This sequence joins TRBV5-6 and TRBJ1-1, with D possibly being TRBD1 (5 bases). Germline V gene sequence: CDR1 SGHDT, CDR2 YYEEEE. Trimming shortened V by 7 bases and J by 1 base, and 11 bases separated the two germline ends. The CDR3 has 13 amino acids. This CDR3 reads CASWGTANTEAFF. The CDR3 nucleotides are TGTGCCAGCTGGGGGACCGCGAACACTGAAGCTTTCTTT.

V and J are TRBV20-1 and TRBJ1-1; 10 bases map to TRBD1. Germline V CDR1 and CDR2: DFQATT, SNEGSKA (reference sequence). Germline trimming cut 4 bases from V and 0 bases from J; bases unmatched to any gene: 8. There are 16 residues in the CDR3. DNA of the CDR3: TGCAGTGCTACCCGCCTGGGACAGGGGATGAACACTGAAGCTTTCTTT. This encodes CSATRLGQGMNTEAFF.

This clonotype was seen repeatedly, ten times or more. V usage is TRBV20-1 and J usage is TRBJ1-5; D call uncertain. The CDR3 runs 12 residues. The V gene lost 6 bases and the J gene lost 1 base, with 7 bases spanning the gap. The germline V gene encodes CDR1 DFQATT and CDR2 SNEGSKA (reference sequence). The CDR3 protein is CSAPGSNQPQHF. CDR3 bases: TGCAGTGCCCCGGGGAGCAATCAGCCCCAGCATTTT.

This clonotype has at least ten counts. The rearrangement joins TRBV28 to TRBJ2-7; D is unclear. The CDR3 runs to 10 residues. V dropped 5 bases and J dropped 5 bases, with 4 bases sitting between them. Per the germline V gene, CDR1 is MDHEN and CDR2 is SYDVKM. The CDR3: CASSENEQYF. The CDR3 DNA reads TGTGCCAGCAGTGAAAACGAGCAGTACTTC. The full variable domain, completed using reference TRBV28 and TRBJ2-7, is DVKVTQSSRYLVKRTGEKVFLECVQDMDHENMFWYRQDPGLGLRLIYFSYDVKMKEKGDIPEGYSVSREKKERFSLILESASTNQTSMYLCASSENEQYFGPGTRLTVT.

The gene calls are TRBV2 and TRBJ2-7, with TRBD2 matching over 13 bases. CDR1 is SNHLY and CDR2 is FYNNEI in the germline V gene. CDR3 length equals 15 residues. With V trimmed by 6 bases and J by 6 bases, 8 bases remained unmatched. CDR3 bases: TGTGCCAGCAGGGGAGGGACTAGCGGGACACGCGAGCAGTACTTC. Encoded protein: CASRGGTSGTREQYF. The entire variable domain, with the rest obtained from reference TRBV2 and TRBJ2-7, is as follows: EPEVTQTPSHQVTQMGQEVILRCVPISNHLYFYWYRQILGQKVEFLVSFYNNEISEKSEIFDDQFSVERPDGSNFTLKIRSTKLEDSAMYFCASRGGTSGTREQYFGPGTRLTVT.

This clonotype was recorded at least ten times. The V call is TRBV29-1, the J call TRBJ1-1; 8 bases are a match to TRBD1. The germline V gene has CDR1 SQVTM and CDR2 ANQGSEA. V trimming: 4 bases; J trimming: 0 bases; junction bases outside the gene matches: 7. CDR3 size: 15 residues. The CDR3 here is CSVGDRGGMNTEAFF. CDR3 DNA sequence: TGCAGCGTTGGCGACAGGGGAGGGATGAACACTGAAGCTTTCTTT. The full variable domain, with the rest looked up from reference TRBV29-1 and TRBJ1-1, is SAVISQKPSRDICQRGTSLTIQCQVDSQVTMMFWYRQQPGQSLTLIATANQGSEATYESGFVIDKFPISRPNLTFSTLTVSNMSPEDSSIYLCSVGDRGGMNTEAFFGQGTRLTVV.

The chain uses TRBV10-2 and TRBJ1-5; 12 bases align to TRBD1. The CDR3 sequence is 13 residues long. Germline CDR1 is WSHSY and CDR2 is SAAADI. Trimming removed 7 bases from V and 14 bases from J; junction bases left unmatched: 9. In DNA, the CDR3 is TGCGCCAGCAAACCGGGACAGGGGGCGCCTAAGCATTTT. Translated, it gives CASKPGQGAPKHF.

This clonotype has ten or more counts. The V and J genes are TRBV7-3 and TRBJ2-2; 7 bases match TRBD1. Per germline, CDR1 SGHTA and CDR2 FQGTGA. The CDR3 sequence is 13 residues long. The trim removed 5 bases at V and 6 bases at J, leaving 3 bases unmatched. In DNA, the CDR3 is TGTGCCAGCAGCACGACAGGGCCCGGGGAGCTGTTTTTT. Protein product: CASSTTGPGELFF.

This chain links TRBV10-3 with TRBJ1-1; D might be TRBD1 (6 bases). The CDR3 contains 14 residues. The germline V gene has CDR1 ENHRY and CDR2 SYGVKD. V was trimmed by 4 bases and J by 0 bases, leaving 9 bases between them. The CDR3, as DNA: TGTGCCATCAGTGTCAGGGGCATGAACACTGAAGCTTTCTTT. Its protein is CAISVRGMNTEAFF.

In its sample, this clonotype was seen many times. The chain employs TRBV9 and TRBJ1-1; 8 bases map to TRBD1. The CDR3 is 14 amino acids. Trimming cost V 2 bases and J 1 base; bases outside gene matches: 1. Germline assignment: CDR1 SGDLS and CDR2 YYNGEE. The CDR3 DNA reads as TGTGCCAGCAGCGTCAGGGGGCAGAACACTGAAGCTTTCTTT. It codes for CASSVRGQNTEAFF.

This chain joins TRBV15 and TRBJ1-5; 8 bases map to TRBD1. CDR3 length: 18 residues. The V and J ends lost 3 bases and 5 bases, in that order; junction bases with no gene match: 15. Germline V gene lookup returns CDR1 LNHNV and CDR2 YYDKDF (reference sequence). The CDR3 sequence: CATSSHPPGQGGHQPQHF. For the CDR3, the DNA is TGTGCCACCAGCAGCCACCCCCCCGGACAGGGAGGGCATCAGCCCCAGCATTTT.

This clonotype was detected ten times or more. The rearrangement joins TRBV7-9 to TRBJ1-1, with a possible D match to TRBD1 (5 bases). Germline CDR1 is SEHNR and CDR2 is FQNEAQ (reference sequence). V lost 5 bases and J lost 5, with 18 bases in between. The CDR3 length is 15 residues. The CDR3 bases are TGTGCCAGCAGCGGAGGGGTTCGGGGGTGGACTGAAGCTTTCTTT. Protein sequence: CASSGGVRGWTEAFF.

This clonotype was recorded at least ten times. The chain employs TRBV5-1 and TRBJ1-1; 7 positions match TRBD1. The germline V gene encodes CDR1 SGHRS and CDR2 YFSETQ. Trimming at V came to 3 bases and at J to 7 bases, leaving 6 bases not matched to a gene. The CDR3 has 13 residues. The CDR3 here is CASSSYRGNEAFF. The CDR3 DNA sequence: TGCGCCAGCAGCTCATACAGGGGCAATGAAGCTTTCTTT.

A note on this clonotype: A much more abundant neighbour one base away suggests this may be a read error. The chain carries TRBV7-3 and TRBJ1-4; D may be TRBD1 (5 bases). Germline-derived CDR1 and CDR2 are SGHTA and FQGTGA. The CDR3 sequence is 12 residues long. Trimming took 7 bases from V and 12 from J, leaving 15 bases between them. The CDR3 here is CASNEGREELFF. The CDR3, as DNA: TGTGCCAGCAACGAGGGGCGGGAAGAACTGTTTTTT.

At least ten counts were recorded for this clonotype. The CDR3 protein is CASIPSGSREQYF. CDR3 bases: TGCGCCAGCATCCCTAGCGGGAGTCGAGAGCAGTACTTC. This rearrangement joins TRBV10-2 to TRBJ2-7; 10 bases align to TRBD2. V gave up 7 bases and J gave up 7 bases; unmatched junction bases: 7. This CDR3 comprises 13 residues. The germline gives CDR1 WSHSY, CDR2 SAAADI.

This clonotype was detected many times. This rearrangement joins TRBV28 to TRBJ1-5, with 7 bases aligning to TRBD1. CDR1 is MDHEN, CDR2 SYDVKM, per germline. Trimming cost V 5 bases and J 2 bases; bases outside gene matches: 3. The CDR3 consists of 14 residues. In DNA, the CDR3 is TGTGCCAGCAGTACAACAGGGGGCAATCAGCCCCAGCATTTT. This codes for CASSTTGGNQPQHF.